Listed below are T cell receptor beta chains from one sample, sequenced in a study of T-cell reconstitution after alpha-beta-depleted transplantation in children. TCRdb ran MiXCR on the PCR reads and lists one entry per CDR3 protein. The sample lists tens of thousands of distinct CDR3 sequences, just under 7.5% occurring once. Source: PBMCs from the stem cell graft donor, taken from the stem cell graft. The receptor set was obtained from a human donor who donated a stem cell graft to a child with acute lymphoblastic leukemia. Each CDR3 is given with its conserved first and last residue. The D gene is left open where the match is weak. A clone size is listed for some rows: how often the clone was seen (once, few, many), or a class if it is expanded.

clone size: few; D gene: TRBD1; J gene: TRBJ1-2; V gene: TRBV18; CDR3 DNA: TGTGCCAGCTCACCCACTGACAGGGCCGACTATGGCTACACCTTC; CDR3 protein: CASSPTDRADYGYTF
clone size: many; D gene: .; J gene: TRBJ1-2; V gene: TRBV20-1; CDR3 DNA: TGCAGTGCCCCCAGAGAAAACTATGGCTACACCTTC; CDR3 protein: CSAPRENYGYTF
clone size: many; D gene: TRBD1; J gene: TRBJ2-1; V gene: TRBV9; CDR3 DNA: TGTGCCAGCAGCGTCGGGACAGGGACCTACAATGAGCAGTTCTTC; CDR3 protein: CASSVGTGTYNEQFF
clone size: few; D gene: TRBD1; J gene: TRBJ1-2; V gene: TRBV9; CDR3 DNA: TGTGCCAGCAGCGCGGGGGACAGAACCTTAGATGGCTACACCTTC; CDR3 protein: CASSAGDRTLDGYTF
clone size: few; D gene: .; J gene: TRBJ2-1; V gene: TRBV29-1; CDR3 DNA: TGCAGCGTTGAAACTAGGGACGAGCAGTTCTTC; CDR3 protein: CSVETRDEQFF
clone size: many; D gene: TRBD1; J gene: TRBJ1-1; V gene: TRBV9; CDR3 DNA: TGTGCCAGCAGCGTGATCCGGGACAGGGTAGGGGACACTGAAGCTTTCTTT; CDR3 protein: CASSVIRDRVGDTEAFF
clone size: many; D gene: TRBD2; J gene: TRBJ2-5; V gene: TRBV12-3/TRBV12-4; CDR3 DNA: TGTGCCAGCAGCGCCACTAGCGGGAGTGAGACCCAGTACTTC; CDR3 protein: CASSATSGSETQYF
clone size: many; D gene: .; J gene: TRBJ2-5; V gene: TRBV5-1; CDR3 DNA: TGCGCCAGCAGCCTAACGGACCGCGGGACCCAGTACTTC; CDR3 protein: CASSLTDRGTQYF
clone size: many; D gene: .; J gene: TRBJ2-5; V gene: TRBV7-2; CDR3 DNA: TGTGCCAGCAGCTTAGTTGGCGCGCCCGATGAGACCCAGTACTTC; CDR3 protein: CASSLVGAPDETQYF
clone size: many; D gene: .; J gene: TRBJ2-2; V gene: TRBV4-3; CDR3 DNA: TGCGCCAGCAGCCAAGCGTCCACCCTGAACACCGGGGAGCTGTTTTTT; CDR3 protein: CASSQASTLNTGELFF
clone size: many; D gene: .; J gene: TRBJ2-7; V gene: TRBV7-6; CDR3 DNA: TGTGCCAGCAGCTTAACGCAGCGGAGTGGGGCATACGAGCAGTACTTC; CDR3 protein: CASSLTQRSGAYEQYF
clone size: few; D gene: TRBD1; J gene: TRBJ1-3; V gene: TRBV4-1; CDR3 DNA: TGCGCCAGCAGCCAAGATAACGGGAGACCAGGGGGCTCTGGAAACACCATATATTTT; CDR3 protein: CASSQDNGRPGGSGNTIYF
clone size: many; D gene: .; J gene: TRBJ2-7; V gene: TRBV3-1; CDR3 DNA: TGTGCCAGCAGCCAAGATTTTAGCGTCCCCAGACCGGACAGAGGCGAGCAGTACTTC; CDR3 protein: CASSQDFSVPRPDRGEQYF
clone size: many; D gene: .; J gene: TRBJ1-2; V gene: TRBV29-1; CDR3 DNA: TGCAGCGTTCCTCGGGGAACCGGTGGCTACACCTTC; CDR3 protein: CSVPRGTGGYTF
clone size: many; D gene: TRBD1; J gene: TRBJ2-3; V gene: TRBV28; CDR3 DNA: TGTGCCAGCGGACAGGGAAGCACAGATACGCAGTATTTT; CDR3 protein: CASGQGSTDTQYF
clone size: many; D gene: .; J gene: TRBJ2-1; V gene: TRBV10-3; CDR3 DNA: TGTGCCATCAGCCCTGACAATAAACGGTACAATGAGCAGTTCTTC; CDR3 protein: CAISPDNKRYNEQFF
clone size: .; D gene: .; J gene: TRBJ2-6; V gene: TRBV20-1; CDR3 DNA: TGCAGTGCTAGCCCAGTCTCTGGGGCCAACGTCCTGACTTTC; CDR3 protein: CSASPVSGANVLTF
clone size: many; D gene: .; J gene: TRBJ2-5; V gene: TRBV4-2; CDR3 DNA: TGTGCCAGCAGCCCCACGGGACTCAAAGGGGAGACCCAGTACTTC; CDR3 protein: CASSPTGLKGETQYF
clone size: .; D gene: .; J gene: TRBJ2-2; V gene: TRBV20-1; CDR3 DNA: TGCAGTGCTAGGAAGCTAGTGAACACCGGGGAGCTGTTTTTT; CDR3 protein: CSARKLVNTGELFF
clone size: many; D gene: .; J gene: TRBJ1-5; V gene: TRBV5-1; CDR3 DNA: TGCGCCAGCAGCTTATATGGGACACCAGGTGGAGAGCCCCAGCATTTT; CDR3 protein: CASSLYGTPGGEPQHF